Detailed here is one T cell receptor beta chain. Individual cDNA molecules carried attached unique molecular identifiers. Each CDR3 protein gets one entry after TCRdb re-called the 5' RACE reads with MiXCR. The sample lists about 58,000 distinct CDR3 sequences; 12% were seen once. The data are from a study of early T cells in non-severe SARS-CoV-2 infection. On the study more broadly: With bulk RNA from unsorted whole blood as input, sequencing yielded unpaired chains.

Germline CDR1 reads SGHTA; CDR2 reads FQGNSA. This CDR3 spans 16 amino acids. The V segment lost 0 bases and the J segment 6 bases; nucleotides outside the gene matches: 4. The receptor's source is an adult who was a healthcare worker with PCR-confirmed SARS-CoV-2 infection or an uninfected control (not recorded which). The sequencing sample was made of whole blood. V is TRBV7-2 and J is TRBJ1-6; 8 nucleotides align to TRBD1. The CDR3 here is CASSLAGTGSNSPLHF. The CDR3 coding sequence is TGTGCCAGCAGCTTAGCGGGGACAGGATCTAATTCACCCCTCCACTTT.